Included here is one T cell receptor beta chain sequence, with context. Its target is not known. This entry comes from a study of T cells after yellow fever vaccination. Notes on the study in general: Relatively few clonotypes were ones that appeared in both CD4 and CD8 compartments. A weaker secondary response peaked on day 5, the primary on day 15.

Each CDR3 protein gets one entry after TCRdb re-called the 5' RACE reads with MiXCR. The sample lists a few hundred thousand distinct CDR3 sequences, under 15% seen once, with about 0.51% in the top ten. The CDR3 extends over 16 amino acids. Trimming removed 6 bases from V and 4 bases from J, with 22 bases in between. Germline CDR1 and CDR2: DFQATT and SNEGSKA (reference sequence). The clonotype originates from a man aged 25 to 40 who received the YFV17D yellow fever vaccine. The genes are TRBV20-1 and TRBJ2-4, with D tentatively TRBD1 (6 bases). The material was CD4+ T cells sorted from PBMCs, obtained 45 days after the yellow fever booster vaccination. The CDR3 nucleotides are TGCAGTGCCATCCGGACAGAACTCACACCGAAAAACATTCAGTACTTC. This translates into CSAIRTELTPKNIQYF.